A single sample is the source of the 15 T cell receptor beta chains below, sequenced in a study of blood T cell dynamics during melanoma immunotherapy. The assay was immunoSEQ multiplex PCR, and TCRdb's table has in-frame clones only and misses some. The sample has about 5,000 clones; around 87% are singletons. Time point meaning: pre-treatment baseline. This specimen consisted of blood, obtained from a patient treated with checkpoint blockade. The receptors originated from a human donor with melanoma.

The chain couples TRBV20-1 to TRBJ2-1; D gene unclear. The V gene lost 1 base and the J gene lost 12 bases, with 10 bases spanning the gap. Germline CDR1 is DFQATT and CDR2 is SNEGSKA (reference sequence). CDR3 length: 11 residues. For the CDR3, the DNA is TGCAGTGCTAGAGCTTTCCCGGGGCAGTTCTTC. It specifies CSARAFPGQFF.

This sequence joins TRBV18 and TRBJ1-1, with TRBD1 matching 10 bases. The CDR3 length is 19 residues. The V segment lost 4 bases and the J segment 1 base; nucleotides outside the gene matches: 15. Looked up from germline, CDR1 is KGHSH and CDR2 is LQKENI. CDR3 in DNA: TGTGCCAGCTCACGATTCCGACCGGGACAGGGGTTAGGGAACACTGAAGCTTTCTTT. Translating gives CASSRFRPGQGLGNTEAFF.

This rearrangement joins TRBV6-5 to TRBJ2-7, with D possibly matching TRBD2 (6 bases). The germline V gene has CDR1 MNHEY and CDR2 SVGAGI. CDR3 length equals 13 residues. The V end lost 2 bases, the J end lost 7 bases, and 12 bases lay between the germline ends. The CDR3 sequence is CASSYGTFGEQYF. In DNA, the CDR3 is TGTGCCAGCAGTTACGGGACTTTTGGGGAGCAGTACTTC.

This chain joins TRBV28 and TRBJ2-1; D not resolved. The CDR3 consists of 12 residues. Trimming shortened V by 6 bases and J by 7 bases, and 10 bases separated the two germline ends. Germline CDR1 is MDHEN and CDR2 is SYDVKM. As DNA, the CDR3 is TGTGCCAGCAGCCACCCCGAGAATGAGCAGTTCTTC. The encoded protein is CASSHPENEQFF. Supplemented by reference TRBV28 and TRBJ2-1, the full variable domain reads DVKVTQSSRYLVKRTGEKVFLECVQDMDHENMFWYRQDPGLGLRLIYFSYDVKMKEKGDIPEGYSVSREKKERFSLILESASTNQTSMYLCASSHPENEQFFGPGTRLTVL.

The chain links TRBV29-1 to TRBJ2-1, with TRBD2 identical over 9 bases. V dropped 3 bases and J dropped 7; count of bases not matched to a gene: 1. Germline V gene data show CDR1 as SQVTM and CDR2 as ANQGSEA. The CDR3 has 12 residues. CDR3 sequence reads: CSVEREGNEQFF. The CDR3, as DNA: TGCAGCGTTGAGCGGGAGGGGAATGAGCAGTTCTTC.

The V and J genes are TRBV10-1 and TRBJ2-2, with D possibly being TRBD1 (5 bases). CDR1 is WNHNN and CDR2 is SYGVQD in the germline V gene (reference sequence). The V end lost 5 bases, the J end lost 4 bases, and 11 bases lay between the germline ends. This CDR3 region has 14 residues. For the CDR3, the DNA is TGCGCCAGCAGTCCTGACAGAGCCACCGGGGAGCTGTTTTTT. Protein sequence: CASSPDRATGELFF.

The DNA of the CDR3 is TGTGCCAGCAGCTTGGATGGACAGGCCACAGATACGCAGTATTTT. This translates into CASSLDGQATDTQYF. The chain links TRBV5-5 to TRBJ2-3; 7 nucleotides line up with TRBD1. V was clipped by 0 bases and J by 2 bases; unmatched bases: 3. This CDR3 contains 15 residues. Germline V gene data show CDR1 as SGHKS and CDR2 as YYEKEE (reference sequence).

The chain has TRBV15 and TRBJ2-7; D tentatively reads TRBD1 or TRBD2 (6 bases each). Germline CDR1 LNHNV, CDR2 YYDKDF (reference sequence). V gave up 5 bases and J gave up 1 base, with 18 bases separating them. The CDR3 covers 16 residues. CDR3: CATSGKGGRASYEQYF. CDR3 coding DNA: TGTGCCACCAGCGGGAAAGGGGGGCGGGCTTCCTACGAGCAGTACTTC.

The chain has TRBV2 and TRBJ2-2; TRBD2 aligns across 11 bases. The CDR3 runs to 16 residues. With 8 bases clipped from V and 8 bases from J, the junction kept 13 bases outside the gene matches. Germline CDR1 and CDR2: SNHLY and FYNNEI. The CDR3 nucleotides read TGTGCCAGCTCAGGGGGACTAGCGGCCGTCCCGGGGGAGCTGTTTTTT. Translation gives CASSGGLAAVPGELFF.

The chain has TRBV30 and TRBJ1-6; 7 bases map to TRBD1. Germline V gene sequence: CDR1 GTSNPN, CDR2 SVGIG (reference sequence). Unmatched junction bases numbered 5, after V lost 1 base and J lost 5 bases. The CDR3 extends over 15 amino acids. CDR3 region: CAWSGQGTDNSPLHF. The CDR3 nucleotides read TGTGCCTGGAGTGGACAGGGAACCGATAATTCACCCCTCCACTTT.

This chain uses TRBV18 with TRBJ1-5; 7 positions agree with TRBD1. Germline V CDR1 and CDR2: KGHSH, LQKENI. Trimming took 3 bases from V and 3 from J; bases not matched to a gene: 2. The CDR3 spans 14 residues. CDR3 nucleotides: TGTGCCAGCTCACCGGGACAGAACAATCAGCCCCAGCATTTT. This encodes CASSPGQNNQPQHF. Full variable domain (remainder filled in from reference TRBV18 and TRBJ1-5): NAGVMQNPRHLVRRRGQEARLRCSPMKGHSHVYWYRQLPEEGLKFMVYLQKENIIDESGMPKERFSAEFPKEGPSILRIQQVVRGDSAAYFCASSPGQNNQPQHFGDGTRLSIL.

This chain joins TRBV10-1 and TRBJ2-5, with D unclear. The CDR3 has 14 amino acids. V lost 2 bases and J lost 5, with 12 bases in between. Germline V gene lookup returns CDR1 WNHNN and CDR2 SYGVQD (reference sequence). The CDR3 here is CASSEPIPWETQYF. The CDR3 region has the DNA TGCGCCAGCAGTGAGCCGATCCCCTGGGAGACCCAGTACTTC.

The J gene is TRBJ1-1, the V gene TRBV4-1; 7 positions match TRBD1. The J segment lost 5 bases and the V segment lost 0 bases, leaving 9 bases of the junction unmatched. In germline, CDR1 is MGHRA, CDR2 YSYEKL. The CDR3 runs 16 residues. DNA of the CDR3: TGCGCCAGCAGCCAAGACACGACAGGGTGGGGAACTGAAGCTTTCTTT. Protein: CASSQDTTGWGTEAFF.

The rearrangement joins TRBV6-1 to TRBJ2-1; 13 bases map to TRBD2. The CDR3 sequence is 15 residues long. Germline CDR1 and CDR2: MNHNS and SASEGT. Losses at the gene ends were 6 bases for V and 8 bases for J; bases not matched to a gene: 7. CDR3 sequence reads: CASRWTSGSIDEQFF. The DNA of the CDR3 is TGTGCCAGCAGATGGACTAGCGGGAGTATTGATGAGCAGTTCTTC.

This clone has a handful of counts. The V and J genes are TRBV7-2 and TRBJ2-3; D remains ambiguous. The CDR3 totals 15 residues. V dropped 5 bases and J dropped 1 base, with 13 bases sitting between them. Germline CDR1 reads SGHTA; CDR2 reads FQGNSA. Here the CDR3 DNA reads TGTGCCAGCAGCCCCAGTAGCTTCGGCACAGATACGCAGTATTTT. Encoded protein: CASSPSSFGTDTQYF.